The 22 T cell receptor beta chains in this list originate from one sample, sequenced in a study of neoadjuvant anti-PD-1 for oral cavity cancer. The table came from immunoSEQ multiplex PCR; TCRdb's copy has only in-frame clones and leaves some out. Here the sample spans fewer than 90,000 clones, approximately 85% being singletons. Time point of the sample: after neoadjuvant nivolumab, at surgical resection. The specimen comprised PBMCs, sampled after nivolumab (anti-PD-1) treatment. The receptors derive from a person aged 35 to 85 with oral cavity squamous cell carcinoma.

This chain connects TRBV25-1 to TRBJ1-5; D not resolved. V lost 5 bases and J lost 1, with 6 bases in between. Germline lookup yields CDR1 MGHDK and CDR2 SYGVNS. This CDR3 has 13 residues. CDR3 protein: CASSFGSNQPQHF. For the CDR3, the DNA is TGTGCCAGCAGTTTCGGGAGCAATCAGCCCCAGCATTTT.

CDR3 residues: CAIRTGQGYNEQFF. The CDR3, as DNA: TGTGCCATCCGGACGGGACAGGGGTACAATGAGCAGTTCTTC. This chain joins TRBV10-3 and TRBJ2-1; 10 nucleotides match TRBD1. Germline CDR1 and CDR2: ENHRY and SYGVKD. V lost 8 bases to trimming and J lost 4 bases; unmatched junction nucleotides: 5. The CDR3 is 14 amino acids.

CDR3 protein: CASSALQGTTNEQFF. CDR3 coding DNA: TGTGCCAGCAGCGCGCTTCAGGGGACTACCAATGAGCAGTTCTTC. The rearrangement joins TRBV7-6 to TRBJ2-1; tentative D call: TRBD2 (7 bases). Germline-derived CDR1 and CDR2 are SGHVS and FNYEAQ. The CDR3 length is 15 residues. V was trimmed by 5 bases and J by 6 bases, leaving 17 bases between them.

This CDR3 reads CASSLVNTQETQYF. The CDR3 DNA reads TGCGCCAGCAGCTTGGTGAACACCCAAGAGACCCAGTACTTC. The V gene is TRBV5-1, the J gene TRBJ2-5; no reliable D call. The V and J ends lost 0 bases and 1 base respectively, with 7 bases between them. The germline V gene encodes CDR1 SGHRS and CDR2 YFSETQ. The CDR3 has 14 amino acids. Full variable domain (outside the CDR3, taken from reference TRBV5-1 and TRBJ2-5): KAGVTQTPRYLIKTRGQQVTLSCSPISGHRSVSWYQQTPGQGLQFLFEYFSETQRNKGNFPGRFSGRQFSNSRSEMNVSTLELGDSALYLCASSLVNTQETQYFGPGTRLLVL.

The chain links TRBV19 to TRBJ1-2; 10 bases are shared with TRBD1. V trimming: 4 bases; J trimming: 2 bases; junction bases outside the gene matches: 4. CDR3 length: 15 residues. Germline V gives CDR1 LNHDA, CDR2 SQIVND (reference sequence). CDR3 in amino acids: CASSTTGQGNYGYTF. CDR3 nucleotide sequence: TGTGCCAGTAGTACGACGGGACAGGGGAACTATGGCTACACCTTC.

This clone was counted between two and nine times. Other DNA sequences in the sample encode the same CDR3. V gene TRBV6-4 combines with J gene TRBJ1-2, with unresolved D. Trimming removed 3 bases from V and 5 bases from J, with 7 bases in between. This CDR3 spans 12 amino acids. Germline CDR1 is MRHNA and CDR2 is SNTAGT. The CDR3 reads CASSDGVYGYTF. The CDR3 DNA sequence: TGTGCCAGCAGTGATGGAGTTTATGGCTACACCTTC.

The chain uses TRBV4-1 and TRBJ2-4, with 7 nucleotides matching TRBD1. The ends lost 4 bases at V and 9 bases at J; junction bases unmatched: 15. The CDR3 contains 16 residues. CDR1 is MGHRA and CDR2 is YSYEKL in the germline V gene. This CDR3 is CASSLLGDRRLSIQYF. In nucleotides, the CDR3 is TGCGCCAGCAGCCTACTGGGGGACAGACGACTTAGCATTCAGTACTTC.

The rearrangement joins TRBV11-2 to TRBJ2-7; D not certain. V shed 1 base and J shed 7 bases, with 11 bases lying between them. This CDR3 has 13 amino acids. Germline V gene data show CDR1 as SGHAT and CDR2 as FQNNGV. CDR3 protein: CASSLGEKSEQYF. CDR3 coding DNA: TGTGCCAGCAGCTTAGGAGAAAAAAGTGAGCAGTACTTC.

This chain connects TRBV7-2 to TRBJ1-5; the D gene is possibly TRBD1 (5 bases). The germline V gene encodes CDR1 SGHTA and CDR2 FQGNSA. V lost 4 bases and J 3 bases, leaving 10 bases between the germline ends. The CDR3 runs to 14 residues. The CDR3 spells CASSWGVNNQPQHF. Written as DNA, the CDR3 is TGTGCCAGCAGCTGGGGGGTAAACAATCAGCCCCAGCATTTT.

This chain uses TRBV15 with TRBJ2-3; 8 bases are a match to TRBD2. Germline-derived CDR1 and CDR2 are LNHNV and YYDKDF (reference sequence). The CDR3 spans 15 residues. V gave up 0 bases and J gave up 3 bases; unmatched junction bases: 2. For the CDR3, the DNA is TGTGCCACCAGCAGAGAATTAGCGGGAACAGATACGCAGTATTTT. Translating gives CATSRELAGTDTQYF.

The rearrangement uses TRBV10-3 and TRBJ1-5; the D is unclear. The CDR3 has 13 amino acids. V shed 9 bases and J shed 6 bases, with 15 bases lying between them. The germline V gene has CDR1 ENHRY and CDR2 SYGVKD. The CDR3 nucleotides read TGTGCCATTTCGATCGATATGAGTCAGCCCCAGCATTTT. Translating gives CAISIDMSQPQHF.

The genes are TRBV4-1 and TRBJ2-1; TRBD1 aligns across 8 bases. Germline trimming cut 4 bases from V and 3 bases from J; bases unmatched to any gene: 5. This CDR3 region has 15 residues. Germline V gene data show CDR1 as MGHRA and CDR2 as YSYEKL. The CDR3 coding sequence is TGCGCCAGCAGCCTCGACAGGGGCGGCTACAATGAGCAGTTCTTC. Residues: CASSLDRGGYNEQFF.

V gene TRBV15 combines with J gene TRBJ2-5; D uncertain. CDR3 length: 13 amino acids. Germline loops: CDR1 LNHNV, CDR2 YYDKDF (reference sequence). Trimming cost V 3 bases and J 1 base, with 6 bases left between them. CDR3 bases: TGTGCCACCAGCAGCCGCCTCCAAGAGACCCAGTACTTC. It translates to CATSSRLQETQYF.

The rearrangement uses TRBV4-2 and TRBJ2-7; D perhaps matches TRBD2 (6 bases). Germline lookup yields CDR1 LGHNA and CDR2 YNFKEQ. V lost 0 bases and J 2 bases, leaving 23 bases between the germline ends. The length of the CDR3 is 19 residues. CDR3 bases: TGTGCCAGCAGCCAAGAAAGGAGTACGTATGCGGGAACCCCCTACGAGCAGTACTTC. Protein: CASSQERSTYAGTPYEQYF.

The rearrangement uses TRBV7-9 and TRBJ2-7, with D unclear. The CDR3 covers 13 residues. Germline V gene lookup returns CDR1 SEHNR and CDR2 FQNEAQ (reference sequence). V lost 5 bases, J lost 1 base, and 9 bases lay in between. This chain's CDR3 is CASSPQISYEQYF. CDR3 coding DNA: TGTGCCAGCAGCCCTCAAATTTCCTACGAGCAGTACTTC.

The chain has TRBV10-3 and TRBJ1-5, with 10 positions matching TRBD1. This CDR3 is built from 15 residues. Germline trimming cut 3 bases from V and 5 bases from J; bases unmatched to any gene: 4. CDR1 and CDR2 from the germline V gene are ENHRY and SYGVKD. CDR3: CAISDRQGAHQPQHF. DNA for the CDR3: TGTGCCATCAGTGATAGACAGGGGGCGCATCAGCCCCAGCATTTT.

CDR3 in DNA: TGTGCCAGTAGTATCCTAGCGGCAACCGGGGAGCTGTTTTTT. It is translated as CASSILAATGELFF. The chain recombines TRBV19 with TRBJ2-2; TRBD2 agrees at 7 bases. This CDR3 is 14 amino acids long. Trimming cost V 3 bases and J 5 bases; bases outside gene matches: 3. In germline, CDR1 is LNHDA, CDR2 SQIVND (reference sequence).

The chain joins TRBV5-1 to TRBJ2-7; D not resolved. This CDR3 comprises 15 residues. Germline CDR1 reads SGHRS; CDR2 reads YFSETQ. V lost 5 bases to trimming and J lost 0 bases, with 15 bases between them. This CDR3 reads CASRTSGHTSYEQYF. CDR3 DNA sequence: TGCGCCAGCAGAACCTCGGGTCATACCTCCTACGAGCAGTACTTC.

This clone was counted a single time. J is TRBJ2-7 and V is TRBV7-3, with D unresolved. The CDR3 contains 18 residues. V was cut by 1 base and J by 3 bases, with 22 bases left in between. The germline V gene encodes CDR1 SGHTA and CDR2 FQGTGA. The CDR3 here is CASSLNFWWSATLYEQYF. CDR3 bases: TGTGCCAGCAGCTTAAATTTCTGGTGGTCCGCGACCCTCTACGAGCAGTACTTC.

The J gene is TRBJ1-5, the V gene TRBV19; D is ambiguous. V lost 2 bases and J 1 base, leaving 6 bases between the germline ends. In germline, CDR1 is LNHDA, CDR2 SQIVND (reference sequence). The CDR3 covers 14 residues. The CDR3 here is CASSIQGSNQPQHF. In DNA form, the CDR3 reads TGTGCCAGTAGTATACAAGGGAGCAATCAGCCCCAGCATTTT. The whole variable domain, filled in from reference TRBV19 and TRBJ1-5, reads DGGITQSPKYLFRKEGQNVTLSCEQNLNHDAMYWYRQDPGQGLRLIYYSQIVNDFQKGDIAEGYSVSREKKESFPLTVTSAQKNPTAFYLCASSIQGSNQPQHFGDGTRLSIL.

In regard to this clone: One end of the junction does not line up with germline, which may come from a read error. The chain uses TRBV6-1 and TRBJ2-5, with D possibly being TRBD1 (6 bases). Germline V gene data show CDR1 as MNHNS and CDR2 as SASEGT. CDR3 size: 14 residues. The CDR3 region is CASSTGGQQGTQYF. In nucleotides, the CDR3 is TGTGCCAGCAGCACGGGCGGACAGCAAGGGACCCAGTACTTC.

The rearrangement joins TRBV4-1 to TRBJ2-1; the D is unclear. Germline-derived CDR1 and CDR2 are MGHRA and YSYEKL. This CDR3 has 12 residues. V lost 3 bases, J lost 6 bases, and 6 bases lay in between. The CDR3 DNA reads TGCGCCAGCAGCCACACTACCAATGAGCAGTTCTTC. It specifies CASSHTTNEQFF.